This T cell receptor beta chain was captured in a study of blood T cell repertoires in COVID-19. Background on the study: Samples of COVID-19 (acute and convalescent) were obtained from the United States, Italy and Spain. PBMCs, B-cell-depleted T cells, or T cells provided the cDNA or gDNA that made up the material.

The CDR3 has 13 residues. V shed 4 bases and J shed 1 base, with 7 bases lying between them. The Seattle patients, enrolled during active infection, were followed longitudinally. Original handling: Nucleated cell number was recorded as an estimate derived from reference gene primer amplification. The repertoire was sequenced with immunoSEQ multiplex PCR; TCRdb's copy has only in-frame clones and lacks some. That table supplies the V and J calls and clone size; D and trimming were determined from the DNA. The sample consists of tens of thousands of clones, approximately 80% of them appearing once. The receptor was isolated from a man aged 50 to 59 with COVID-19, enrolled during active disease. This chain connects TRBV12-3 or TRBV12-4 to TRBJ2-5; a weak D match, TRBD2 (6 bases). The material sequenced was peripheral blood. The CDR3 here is CASSSGGQETQYF. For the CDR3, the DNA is TGTGCCAGCAGTTCCGGGGGCCAAGAGACCCAGTACTTC.